These 22 T cell receptor beta chains share one sample of origin, sequenced in a study of T cell repertoires in cytomegalovirus infection (dated by TCRdb to about 2019). Their specific antigens are unknown. What the treatment or condition label conveys for this sample: in vitro stimulation with specific CMV peptide epitopes to enrich CMV-specific T cells. Data came from an Illumina HiSeq 1500. The public sequencing data were trimmed at Q25 with fastp and processed into clonotypes with MiXCR by TCRdb, which kept only in-frame beta chains. Under each unique CDR3 protein, matching rows form one entry showing the most common genes and DNA. Counted in this sample were hundreds of thousands of distinct CDR3 sequences; 25% to 35% of them appeared once. Around 20% of the sample is in the top ten clones. This material consisted of cultured PBMCs, taken from culture after CMV antigen stimulation. All receptors derive from a human donor in good health (CMV status not recorded). Some clones in this sample may be carry-over from other donors' samples.

A few counts support this clonotype. At one boundary the junction diverges from the germline segment, which might be a read error. CDR3 in DNA: TGTGTCAGCACTCCAGGCTATGGCTACACCTTC. Translation: CVSTPGYGYTF. The chain couples TRBV6-1 to TRBJ1-2; D gene ambiguous. Germline CDR1 and CDR2: MNHNS and SASEGT. This CDR3 region has 11 residues.

This clonotype occurred many times. The chain couples TRBV12-3 or TRBV12-4 to TRBJ1-1; no definite D call. The V gene lost 3 bases and the J gene lost 1 base, with 6 bases spanning the gap. The CDR3 contains 13 residues. The CDR3 DNA sequence: TGTGCCAGCAGTTTTAGGGAGAACACTGAAGCTTTCTTT. Amino acids: CASSFRENTEAFF.

This clonotype was seen a few times. This chain uses TRBV14 with TRBJ1-1; 7 positions agree with TRBD1. This CDR3 is 13 amino acids long. The J segment lost 3 bases and the V segment lost 6 bases, leaving 4 bases of the junction unmatched. The germline V gene has CDR1 SGHDN and CDR2 FVKESK. This chain's CDR3 is CASSRQGDTEAFF. The CDR3 DNA sequence: TGTGCCAGCAGTCGACAGGGTGACACTGAAGCTTTCTTT. Complete variable domain (other parts from reference TRBV14 and TRBJ1-1): EAGVTQFPSHSVIEKGQTVTLRCDPISGHDNLYWYRRVMGKEIKFLLHFVKESKQDESGMPNNRFLAERTGGTYSTLKVQPAELEDSGVYFCASSRQGDTEAFFGQGTRLTVV.

This clonotype was found many times. The chain employs TRBV7-2 and TRBJ1-5; no clear D. Germline V CDR1 and CDR2: SGHTA, FQGNSA. V was trimmed by 5 bases and J by 4 bases, leaving 9 bases between them. The CDR3 has 13 amino acids. This CDR3 reads CASSATRNQPQHF. The DNA for the CDR3 is TGTGCCAGCAGCGCTACTAGAAATCAGCCCCAGCATTTT.

This clonotype was seen at least ten times. CDR3 sequence: CASSYPQGTSYEQYF. The CDR3 DNA reads as TGTGCCAGCAGTTATCCGCAGGGGACCTCCTACGAGCAGTACTTC. The chain has TRBV6-2 or TRBV6-3 and TRBJ2-7; D possibly corresponds to TRBD1 (6 bases). Deletions cut 3 bases from V and 0 bases from J, with 12 bases between. Germline loops: CDR1 MNHEY, CDR2 SVGEGT. This CDR3 has 15 amino acids.

The chain has TRBV6-1 and TRBJ2-3, with TRBD2 matching over 8 bases. The J segment lost 0 bases and the V segment lost 7 bases, leaving 6 bases of the junction unmatched. This CDR3 comprises 15 residues. Germline V gene sequence: CDR1 MNHNS, CDR2 SASEGT. In DNA form, the CDR3 reads TGTGCCAGCAACGTAGCGGGGAAAAGCACAGATACGCAGTATTTT. Its translation: CASNVAGKSTDTQYF.

This clonotype has ten or more counts. This chain links TRBV19 with TRBJ2-1, with 10 bases aligning to TRBD2. The CDR3 runs 16 residues. V dropped 8 bases and J dropped 4; count of bases not matched to a gene: 11. Germline CDR1 is LNHDA and CDR2 is SQIVND (reference sequence). The CDR3 DNA reads TGTGCCAGTGCTACCTCCGGGACTAGCGAATACAATGAGCAGTTCTTC. This encodes CASATSGTSEYNEQFF.

The table lists this clonotype with a few counts. The gene calls are TRBV20-1 and TRBJ1-5; 9 nucleotides agree with TRBD1. V dropped 0 bases and J dropped 3; count of bases not matched to a gene: 9. Germline V gives CDR1 DFQATT, CDR2 SNEGSKA (reference sequence). This CDR3 is 17 amino acids long. CDR3 amino acids: CSARDIRQGGANQPQHF. CDR3 bases: TGCAGTGCTAGAGATATTAGACAGGGGGGAGCCAATCAGCCCCAGCATTTT.

This clonotype occurred a few times. The limits of the CDR3 on the DNA are not certain, so only TCRdb's listed CDR3 is given. The chain joins TRBV12-3 or TRBV12-4 to TRBJ1-3; the listed D gene, TRBD1, was not tested against the DNA. The CDR3 is 16 amino acids in total, end residues counted. The CDR3 loop is CASSFGPGFSGNTIYF.

This clonotype was counted a few times. The chain couples TRBV7-9 to TRBJ1-1; D ambiguous. CDR1 is SEHNR, CDR2 FQNEAQ, per germline (reference sequence). Trimming took off 5 bases at V and 6 bases at J, with 13 bases between the two ends. This CDR3 has 13 residues. The CDR3 coding sequence is TGTGCCAGCAGCCCAGATTTCCAACCTGAAGCTTTCTTT. Protein product: CASSPDFQPEAFF.

This clonotype was seen a few times. This rearrangement joins TRBV5-4 to TRBJ1-1; 7 positions agree with TRBD1. The CDR3 length is 15 residues. Germline assignment: CDR1 SGHNT and CDR2 YYREEE (reference sequence). The ends lost 5 bases at V and 2 bases at J; junction bases unmatched: 9. The chain's CDR3 is CASRPTGTANTEAFF. DNA of the CDR3: TGTGCCAGCAGACCGACCGGGACAGCAAACACTGAAGCTTTCTTT.

This clonotype was seen a few times. The J gene is TRBJ2-1, the V gene TRBV4-1; 15 bases fit TRBD2. The V gene end was trimmed by 2 bases and the J gene end by 0 bases; junction bases not matched to a gene: 8. Germline-derived CDR1 and CDR2 are MGHRA and YSYEKL. The CDR3 has 20 residues. CDR3 sequence: CASSQLGLAGGGSSYNEQFF. As DNA, the CDR3 is TGCGCCAGCAGCCAATTAGGACTAGCGGGAGGGGGAAGCTCCTACAATGAGCAGTTCTTC.

The chain links TRBV11-2 to TRBJ2-5; D might be TRBD1 or TRBD2, each matching 5 bases. The CDR3 sequence is 17 residues long. Trimming took 5 bases from V and 1 from J, leaving 20 bases between them. Germline V gene sequence: CDR1 SGHAT, CDR2 FQNNGV. This CDR3 reads CASSPPLGRGVQETQYF. For the CDR3, the DNA is TGTGCCAGCAGCCCACCTCTGGGACGGGGAGTCCAAGAGACCCAGTACTTC.

This clonotype came up many times. This sequence joins TRBV7-9 and TRBJ1-2, with D uncertain. CDR3 length equals 14 residues. Trimming left V 7 bases short and J 2 bases short, with 14 bases between. The germline gives CDR1 SEHNR, CDR2 FQNEAQ (reference sequence). In DNA form, the CDR3 reads TGTGCCAGCACCCGAAATGGGAGAAACTATGGCTACACCTTC. Translated, it gives CASTRNGRNYGYTF.

This clonotype turned up a few times. The chain uses TRBV27 and TRBJ2-5; a weak D match, TRBD2 (5 bases). The germline V gene encodes CDR1 MNHEY and CDR2 SMNVEV (reference sequence). This CDR3 has 16 residues. The V end lost 1 base, the J end lost 2 bases, and 14 bases lay between the germline ends. CDR3 amino acids: CASSLLYSGAQETQYF. In DNA, the CDR3 is TGTGCCAGCAGTTTATTGTACAGCGGAGCACAAGAGACCCAGTACTTC.

Note on this clonotype: This may stem from a read error, because a much larger clone lies one nucleotide away. The CDR3 here is CVSSLAGQLYEQYF. CDR3 nucleotides: TGTGTCAGCAGCTTAGCCGGGCAGCTCTACGAGCAGTACTTC. The chain links TRBV7-2 to TRBJ2-7, with D uncertain. Germline V CDR1 and CDR2: SGHTA, FQGNSA. The CDR3 spans 14 residues.

This clonotype occurred many times. The V call is TRBV2, the J call TRBJ1-2; no clear D gene. The germline CDR1 and CDR2 sequences are SNHLY and FYNNEI. V was shortened by 4 bases and J by 7 bases, with 13 bases between the two germline ends. The CDR3 extends over 13 amino acids. The CDR3 spells CASSGLQRGGYTF. DNA for the CDR3: TGTGCCAGCAGTGGGCTCCAACGGGGTGGCTACACCTTC.

The sample holds a few counts of this clonotype. The V call is TRBV28, the J call TRBJ2-5, with D perhaps matching TRBD2 (6 bases). V was trimmed by 3 bases and J by 3 bases, leaving 11 bases between them. The germline V gene encodes CDR1 MDHEN and CDR2 SYDVKM. This CDR3 spans 14 amino acids. The CDR3 reads CASSFPRREETQYF. Here the CDR3 DNA reads TGTGCCAGCAGTTTTCCCCGGAGGGAAGAGACCCAGTACTTC.

This sequence joins TRBV6-1 and TRBJ2-1; D is perhaps TRBD1 (5 bases). Germline V gene sequence: CDR1 MNHNS, CDR2 SASEGT. The CDR3 consists of 14 residues. Trimming took off 6 bases at V and 5 bases at J, with 14 bases between the two ends. CDR3 DNA: TGTGCCAGCAGAAGGGGTTTATCGGACAATGAGCAGTTCTTC. Its protein is CASRRGLSDNEQFF.

V is TRBV10-3 and J is TRBJ2-7; TRBD2 might be the D (5 bases). CDR3 size: 13 residues. V dropped 7 bases and J dropped 2 bases, with 12 bases sitting between them. From germline, CDR1 is ENHRY and CDR2 SYGVKD. Here the CDR3 DNA reads TGTGCCATCACTGCGGGCAGGACCTACGAGCAGTACTTC. Translation gives CAITAGRTYEQYF.

This clonotype has at least ten counts. This sequence joins TRBV11-2 and TRBJ2-3; no definite D call. The germline V and J ends were trimmed by 5 bases and 5 bases, with 8 bases remaining between them. The germline V gene encodes CDR1 SGHAT and CDR2 FQNNGV. The CDR3 is made up of 12 amino acids. CDR3 sequence (DNA): TGTGCCAGCAGCCCGAGTAGAGATACGCAGTATTTT. Its protein product is CASSPSRDTQYF.

The J gene is TRBJ1-2, the V gene TRBV15, with D unresolved. Germline lookup yields CDR1 LNHNV and CDR2 YYDKDF (reference sequence). There are 15 residues in the CDR3. The V gene lost 5 bases and the J gene lost 0 bases, with 13 bases spanning the gap. CDR3 DNA: TGTGCCACCAGCCCGAGAACGGGAGCTAACTATGGCTACACCTTC. Its protein product is CATSPRTGANYGYTF. Full variable domain (remainder filled in from reference TRBV15 and TRBJ1-2): DAMVIQNPRYQVTQFGKPVTLSCSQTLNHNVMYWYQQKSSQAPKLLFHYYDKDFNNEADTPDNFQSRRPNTSFCFLDIRSPGLGDTAMYLCATSPRTGANYGYTFGSGTRLTVV.